The rows below give T cell receptor beta chains drawn from one sample of a study of blood T cell repertoires in COVID-19. Repertoires were generated with immunoSEQ multiplex PCR, while TCRdb's copy carries only in-frame clones and drops some. The repertoire holds tens of thousands of clones, with around 85% as singletons. The specimen was peripheral blood. The source of these receptors is an older woman with acute or convalescent COVID-19. CDR3s include the opening cysteine and the closing phenylalanine or tryptophan. The order of the fields is V gene, D gene, clone size, J gene, CDR3 DNA, CDR3 protein. A D gene is named only where the DNA matches it firmly. Only some rows state a clone size, as once, few, many or a class for expanded clones.

TRBV4-2	TRBD2	.	TRBJ2-3	TGTGCCAGCAGCCAAGGACTAGCGGGAGCAGATACGCAGTATTTT	CASSQGLAGADTQYF
TRBV28	TRBD2	.	TRBJ2-2	TGTGCCAGCAGTTTTCTCGCTAGCGGGACGAACACCGGGGAGCTGTTTTTT	CASSFLASGTNTGELFF
TRBV5-1	TRBD2	.	TRBJ2-1	TGCGCCAGCAGCGACCCGGGACTAGTCGGGGAAGAACATGAGCAGTTCTTC	CASSDPGLVGEEHEQFF
TRBV5-6	.	.	TRBJ1-2	TGTGCCAGCAGCTTGGTTACGGGATCGGGTAGGGGCTACACCTTC	CASSLVTGSGRGYTF
TRBV15	.	few	TRBJ1-1	TGTGCCAGCAGTGACTCAGGGATGTCCACTGAAGCTTTCTTT	CASSDSGMSTEAFF
TRBV7-3	TRBD1	.	TRBJ2-3	TGTGCCAGCAGCAGAGGGACAGGCTTCTGGTATTTT	CASSRGTGFWYF
TRBV9	.	few	TRBJ1-1	TGTGCCAGCAGCGTAGATTCAGGGAACACTGAAGCTTTCTTT	CASSVDSGNTEAFF
TRBV20-1	.	.	TRBJ1-2	TGCAGTGCTAGTCGGTTTCTCGGGGGCTACACCTTC	CSASRFLGGYTF
TRBV25-1	TRBD1	.	TRBJ2-4	TGTGCCAGCAGTGCCCTCCAGGGGGCGCTTAAAAACATTCAGTACTTC	CASSALQGALKNIQYF
TRBV6-5	.	.	TRBJ1-3	TGTGCCAGCAGTTACAGGGGACTCCCTGGAAACACCATATATTTT	CASSYRGLPGNTIYF
TRBV30	.	few	TRBJ1-1	TGTGCCTGGAGTGTATACAGGAACACTGAAGCTTTCTTT	CAWSVYRNTEAFF
TRBV24-1	.	.	TRBJ2-1	TGTGCCACCAGTGATTTGCGGCAGGGTTTCAATGAGCAGTTCTTC	CATSDLRQGFNEQFF
TRBV6-1	.	.	TRBJ1-3	TGTGCCAGCAGTGAACGGTTCTCTGGAAACACCATATATTTT	CASSERFSGNTIYF
TRBV6-5	TRBD1	.	TRBJ1-2	TGTGCCAGCAGTCCGGGACAGAGTAACTATGGCTACACCTTC	CASSPGQSNYGYTF
TRBV29-1	TRBD2	.	TRBJ2-5	TGCAGCGTTGAAGGGATAGCGGGAGATTTGGAGACCCAGTACTTC	CSVEGIAGDLETQYF
TRBV9	TRBD1	.	TRBJ1-5	TGTGCCAGCAGCTTTGGGACAGGGTTTCAGCCCCAGCATTTT	CASSFGTGFQPQHF
TRBV29-1	TRBD1	.	TRBJ2-7	TGCAGTGTTCGTGGGGGGACAGGGGGCCTGTTGTACGAGCAGTACTTC	CSVRGGTGGLLYEQYF
TRBV7-3	TRBD1	once	TRBJ2-3	TGTGCCAGCAGCTTAACCCCGGACAGGGGGCTACACCGAAGCACAGATACGCAGTATTTT	CASSLTPDRGLHRSTDTQYF
TRBV2	.	.	TRBJ1-1	TGTGCCAGCAGCCCCGGGAGGTTGGGTACTGAAGCTTTCTTT	CASSPGRLGTEAFF
TRBV11-3	.	.	TRBJ2-7	TGTGCCAGCAGCTCCCGGTACGGGGACGAGCAGTACTTC	CASSSRYGDEQYF
TRBV6-4	.	.	TRBJ1-1	TGTGCCAGCAGTAGGTGGGGGGGAAACACTGAAGCTTTCTTT	CASSRWGGNTEAFF
TRBV7-2	TRBD2	.	TRBJ2-5	TGTGCCAGCAGCTTAGCGAGCGGGAGTCGGGAGACCCAGTACTTC	CASSLASGSRETQYF
TRBV5-5	.	.	TRBJ2-3	TGTGCCAGCAGCTTATCAGGTGCCGATACGCAGTATTTT	CASSLSGADTQYF
TRBV4-2	TRBD1	once	TRBJ1-5	TGTGCCAGCAGCCAAGATGTAGGGACAGGGCATCAGCCCCAGCATTTT	CASSQDVGTGHQPQHF
TRBV29-1	TRBD1	few	TRBJ1-5	TGCAGCGTTGGGGACAGGGGCAATCAGCCCCAGCATTTT	CSVGDRGNQPQHF
TRBV13	.	.	TRBJ2-7	TGTGCCAGCCAGCGTAGGGGCTCGTACGAGCAGTACTTC	CASQRRGSYEQYF
TRBV7-8	.	.	TRBJ1-1	TGTGCCAGCAGCTTGTCCTTGGGGGCGGGGAACACTGAAGCTTTCTTT	CASSLSLGAGNTEAFF
TRBV7-3	.	.	TRBJ2-1	TGTGCCAGCAGCTTGAGGTACTCCTACAATGAGCAGTTCTTC	CASSLRYSYNEQFF
TRBV6-5	TRBD1	.	TRBJ2-7	TGTGCCAGCATCCTCCGACAGGGGTTAGCCTACGAGCAGTACTTC	CASILRQGLAYEQYF
TRBV29-1	TRBD2	.	TRBJ2-1	TGCAGCTTAGAGGGAGGGCCTTACAATGAGCAGTTCTTC	CSLEGGPYNEQFF
TRBV9	TRBD1	.	TRBJ1-5	TGTGCCAGCAGCGTAGGGACAGGGCCGAATCAGCCCCAGCATTTT	CASSVGTGPNQPQHF
TRBV18	.	.	TRBJ2-5	TGTGCCAGCTCAGAGAGACAGAGAGAGACCCAGTACTTC	CASSERQRETQYF
TRBV24-1	.	once	TRBJ1-2	TGTGCCACCAGTCCTAGTTATGGGACACCGACCCCCTATGGCTACACCTTC	CATSPSYGTPTPYGYTF
TRBV18	TRBD2	.	TRBJ2-7	TGTGCCAGCTCACCACTAGCGGGGGCCTACGAGCAGTACTTC	CASSPLAGAYEQYF
TRBV5-1	TRBD1	.	TRBJ1-1	TGCGCCAGCAGCCCTGGACAGGGGTTGGACACTGAAGCTTTCTTT	CASSPGQGLDTEAFF
TRBV4-1	TRBD1	.	TRBJ1-4	TGCGCCAGCACCACCGCCCCCGGACAGGGGGCCAGGGAAAAACTGTTTTTT	CASTTAPGQGAREKLFF
TRBV12-3/TRBV12-4	.	.	TRBJ2-7	TGTGCCAGCAGTTTAAGGCGGTACTACGAGCAGTACTTC	CASSLRRYYEQYF
TRBV21-1	.	.	TRBJ2-7	TGTGCCAGCAGCAACCGGGGACTAGCGGGAGGGCCCTTATCGGCCGAGCAGTACTTC	CASSNRGLAGGPLSAEQYF
TRBV14	.	.	TRBJ1-3	TGTGCCAGCAGCGTTTTGGGGCGAGGTACTCCTTCTGGAAACACCATATATTTT	CASSVLGRGTPSGNTIYF
TRBV10-2	TRBD1	.	TRBJ1-6	TGCGCCAGCAGGGATACAGGGGACTCACCCCTCCACTTT	CASRDTGDSPLHF
TRBV7-2	.	.	TRBJ1-6	TGTGCCAGCAGCTTATTAGGGCAGGGGAATTCACCCCTCCACTTT	CASSLLGQGNSPLHF
TRBV11-2	.	.	TRBJ2-3	TGTGCCAGCAGCTTAAGGGGTCAAGTTGGCACAGATACGCAGTATTTT	CASSLRGQVGTDTQYF
TRBV14	.	few	TRBJ2-3	TGTGCCAGCAGCTACGGACAGATTAGCACAGATACGCAGTATTTT	CASSYGQISTDTQYF
TRBV19	TRBD1	.	TRBJ2-5	TGTGCCAGTAGTAACCGGGACAGGGGGCTCCAAGAGACCCAGTACTTC	CASSNRDRGLQETQYF
TRBV5-1	TRBD1	.	TRBJ1-1	TGCGCCAGCAGCCACAGGACAGGGGGAATCAACACTGAAGCTTTCTTT	CASSHRTGGINTEAFF
TRBV29-1	.	.	TRBJ2-3	TGCAGCGTTGAAGGAGGAATTAGCACAGATACGCAGTATTTT	CSVEGGISTDTQYF
TRBV2	.	.	TRBJ1-5	TGTGCCAGCAGTGAATCTTGGGGGGTAGGTCAGCCCCAGCATTTT	CASSESWGVGQPQHF